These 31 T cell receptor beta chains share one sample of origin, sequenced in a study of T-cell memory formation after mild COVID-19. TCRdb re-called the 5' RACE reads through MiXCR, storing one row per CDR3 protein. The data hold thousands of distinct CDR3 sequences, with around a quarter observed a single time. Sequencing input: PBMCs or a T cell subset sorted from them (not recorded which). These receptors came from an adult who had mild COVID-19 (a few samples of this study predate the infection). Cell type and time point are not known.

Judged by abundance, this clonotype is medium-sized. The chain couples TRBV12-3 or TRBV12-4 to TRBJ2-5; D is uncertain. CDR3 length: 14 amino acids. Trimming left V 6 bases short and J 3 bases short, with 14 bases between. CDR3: CASSARARKETQYF. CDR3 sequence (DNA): TGTGCCAGCAGCGCTCGGGCCCGAAAAGAGACCCAGTACTTC.

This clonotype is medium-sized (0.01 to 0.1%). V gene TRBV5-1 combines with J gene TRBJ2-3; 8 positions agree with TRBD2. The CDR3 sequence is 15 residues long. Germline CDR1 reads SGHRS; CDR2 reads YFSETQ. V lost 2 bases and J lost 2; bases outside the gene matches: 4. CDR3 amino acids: CASSFLLADTDTQYF. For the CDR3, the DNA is TGCGCCAGCAGCTTCTTACTAGCGGACACAGATACGCAGTATTTT.

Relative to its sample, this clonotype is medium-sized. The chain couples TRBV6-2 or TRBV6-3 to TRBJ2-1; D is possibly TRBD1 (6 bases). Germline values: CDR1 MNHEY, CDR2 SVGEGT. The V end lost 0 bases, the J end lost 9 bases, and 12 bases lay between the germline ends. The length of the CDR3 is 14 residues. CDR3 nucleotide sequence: TGTGCCAGCAGTTACTCCAGGGGACGGGTTGAGCAGTTCTTC. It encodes CASSYSRGRVEQFF.

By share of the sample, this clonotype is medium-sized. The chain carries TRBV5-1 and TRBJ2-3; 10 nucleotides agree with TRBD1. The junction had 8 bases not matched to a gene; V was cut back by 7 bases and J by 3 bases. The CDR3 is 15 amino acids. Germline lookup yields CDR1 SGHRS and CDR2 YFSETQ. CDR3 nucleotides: TGCGCCAGCGCATCGGGACAGGGGATTACAGATACGCAGTATTTT. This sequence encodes CASASGQGITDTQYF.

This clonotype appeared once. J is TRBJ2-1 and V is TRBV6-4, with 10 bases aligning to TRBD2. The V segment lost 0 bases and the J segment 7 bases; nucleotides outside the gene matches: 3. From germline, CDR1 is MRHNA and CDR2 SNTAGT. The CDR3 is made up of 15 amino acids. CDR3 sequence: CASSDSSGGANEQFF. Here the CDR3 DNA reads TGTGCCAGCAGTGACTCGAGCGGGGGGGCAAATGAGCAGTTCTTC.

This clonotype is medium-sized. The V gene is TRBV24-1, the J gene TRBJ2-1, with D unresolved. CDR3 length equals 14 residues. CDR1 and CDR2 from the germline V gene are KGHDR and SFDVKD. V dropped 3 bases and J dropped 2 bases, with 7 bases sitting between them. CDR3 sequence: CATSDSQTYNEQFF. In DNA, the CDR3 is TGTGCCACCAGTGATAGTCAGACCTACAATGAGCAGTTCTTC.

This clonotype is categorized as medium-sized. The CDR3 sequence: CASSLVGTETQYF. Written as DNA, the CDR3 is TGTGCCAGCAGCTTAGTTGGGACGGAGACCCAGTACTTC. The J gene is TRBJ2-5, the V gene TRBV7-9, with D perhaps being TRBD1 or TRBD2 (5 bases each). Trimming removed 1 base from V and 5 bases from J, with 8 bases in between. The germline V gene has CDR1 SEHNR and CDR2 FQNEAQ (reference sequence). The CDR3 totals 13 residues.

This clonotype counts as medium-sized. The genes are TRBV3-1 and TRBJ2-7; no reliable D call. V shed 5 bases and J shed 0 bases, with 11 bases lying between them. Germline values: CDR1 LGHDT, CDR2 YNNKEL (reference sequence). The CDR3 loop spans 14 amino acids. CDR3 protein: CASSRGRSSYEQYF. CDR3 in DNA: TGTGCCAGCAGCAGAGGACGGAGCTCCTACGAGCAGTACTTC.

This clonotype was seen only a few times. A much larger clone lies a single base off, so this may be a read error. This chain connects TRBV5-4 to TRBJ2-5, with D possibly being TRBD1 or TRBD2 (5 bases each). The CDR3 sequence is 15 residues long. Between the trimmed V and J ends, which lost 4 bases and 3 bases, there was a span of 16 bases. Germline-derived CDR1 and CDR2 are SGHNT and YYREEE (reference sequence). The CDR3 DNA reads TGTGCCAGCAGCCGGGACCCCAACGCCGAAGAGACCCAGTACTTC. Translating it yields CASSRDPNAEETQYF.

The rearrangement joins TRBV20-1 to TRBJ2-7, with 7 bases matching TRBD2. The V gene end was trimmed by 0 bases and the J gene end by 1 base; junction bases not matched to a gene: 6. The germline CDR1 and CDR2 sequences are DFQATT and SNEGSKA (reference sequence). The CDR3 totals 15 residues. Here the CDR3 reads CSARDPGRVSYEQYF. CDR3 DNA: TGCAGTGCTAGAGATCCAGGGAGGGTATCCTACGAGCAGTACTTC.

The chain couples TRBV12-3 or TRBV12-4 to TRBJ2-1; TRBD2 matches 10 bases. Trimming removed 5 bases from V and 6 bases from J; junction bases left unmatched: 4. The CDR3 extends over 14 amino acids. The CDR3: CASSPRTSGNEQFF. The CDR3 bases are TGTGCCAGCAGTCCCCGGACTAGCGGCAATGAGCAGTTCTTC.

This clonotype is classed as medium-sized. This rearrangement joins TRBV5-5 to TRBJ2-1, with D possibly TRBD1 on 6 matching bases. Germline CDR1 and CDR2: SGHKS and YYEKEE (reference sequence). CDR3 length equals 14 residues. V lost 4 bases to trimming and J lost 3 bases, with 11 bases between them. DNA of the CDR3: TGTGCCAGCAGCCGTACAGGGTACTACAATGAGCAGTTCTTC. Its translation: CASSRTGYYNEQFF.

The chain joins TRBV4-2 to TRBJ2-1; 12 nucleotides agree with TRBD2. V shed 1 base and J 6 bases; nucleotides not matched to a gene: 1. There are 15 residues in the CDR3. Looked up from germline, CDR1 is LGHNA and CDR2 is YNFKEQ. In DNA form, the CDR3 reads TGTGCCAGCAGCCAAGCTAGCGGGGGGGCCAATGAGCAGTTCTTC. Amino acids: CASSQASGGANEQFF.

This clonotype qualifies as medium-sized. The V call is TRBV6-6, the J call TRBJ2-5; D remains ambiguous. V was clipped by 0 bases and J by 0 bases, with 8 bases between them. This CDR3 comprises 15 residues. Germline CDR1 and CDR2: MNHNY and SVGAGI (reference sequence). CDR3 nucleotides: TGTGCCAGCAGTTACTCGACCCTTTACCAAGAGACCCAGTACTTC. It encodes CASSYSTLYQETQYF.

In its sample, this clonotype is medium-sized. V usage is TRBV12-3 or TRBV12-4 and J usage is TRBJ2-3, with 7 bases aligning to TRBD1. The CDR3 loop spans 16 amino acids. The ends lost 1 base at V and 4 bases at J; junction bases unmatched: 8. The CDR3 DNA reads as TGTGCCAGCAGTTTAGTTCCAGGGGGAAAATCAGATACGCAGTATTTT. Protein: CASSLVPGGKSDTQYF.

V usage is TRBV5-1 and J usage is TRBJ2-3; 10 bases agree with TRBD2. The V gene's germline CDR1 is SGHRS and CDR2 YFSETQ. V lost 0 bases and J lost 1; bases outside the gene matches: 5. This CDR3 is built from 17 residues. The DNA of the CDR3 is TGCGCCAGCAGCTTGGCCAGCGGGGGGGCGGGCACAGATACGCAGTATTTT. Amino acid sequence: CASSLASGGAGTDTQYF.

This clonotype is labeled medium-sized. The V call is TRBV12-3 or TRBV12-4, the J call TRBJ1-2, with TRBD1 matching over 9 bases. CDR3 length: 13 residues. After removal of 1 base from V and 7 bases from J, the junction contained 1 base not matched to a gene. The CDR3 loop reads CASSLVQGAGYTF. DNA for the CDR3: TGTGCCAGCAGTTTAGTACAGGGGGCTGGCTACACCTTC.

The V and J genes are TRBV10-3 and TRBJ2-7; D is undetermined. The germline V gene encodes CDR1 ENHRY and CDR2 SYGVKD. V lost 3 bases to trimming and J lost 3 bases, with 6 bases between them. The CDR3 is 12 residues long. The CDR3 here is CAISEADYEQYF. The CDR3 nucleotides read TGTGCCATCAGTGAAGCCGACTACGAGCAGTACTTC.

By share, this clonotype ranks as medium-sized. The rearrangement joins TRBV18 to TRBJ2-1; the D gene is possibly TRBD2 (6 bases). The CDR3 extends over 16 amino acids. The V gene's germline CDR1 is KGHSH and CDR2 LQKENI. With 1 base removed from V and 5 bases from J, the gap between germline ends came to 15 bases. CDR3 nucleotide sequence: TGTGCCAGCTCACCACGTCAGGCGGGGCTCGACAATGAGCAGTTCTTC. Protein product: CASSPRQAGLDNEQFF. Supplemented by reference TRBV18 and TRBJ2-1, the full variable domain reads NAGVMQNPRHLVRRRGQEARLRCSPMKGHSHVYWYRQLPEEGLKFMVYLQKENIIDESGMPKERFSAEFPKEGPSILRIQQVVRGDSAAYFCASSPRQAGLDNEQFFGPGTRLTVL.

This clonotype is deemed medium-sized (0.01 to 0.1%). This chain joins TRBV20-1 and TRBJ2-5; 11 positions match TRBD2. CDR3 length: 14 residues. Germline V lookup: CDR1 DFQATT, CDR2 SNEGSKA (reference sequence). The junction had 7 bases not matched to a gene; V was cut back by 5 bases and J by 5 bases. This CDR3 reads CSALSGGAMETQYF. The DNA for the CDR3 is TGCAGTGCTCTTAGCGGGGGGGCTATGGAGACCCAGTACTTC.

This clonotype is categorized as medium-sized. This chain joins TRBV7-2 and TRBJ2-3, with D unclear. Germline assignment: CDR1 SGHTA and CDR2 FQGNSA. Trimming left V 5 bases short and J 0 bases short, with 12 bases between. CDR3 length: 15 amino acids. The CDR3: CASSHVYPSTDTQYF. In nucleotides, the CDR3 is TGTGCCAGCAGCCATGTCTATCCTAGCACAGATACGCAGTATTTT.

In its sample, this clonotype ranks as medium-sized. CDR3 sequence: CASSLAGTEETQYF. The CDR3, as DNA: TGCGCCAGCAGCCTGGCCGGGACAGAAGAGACCCAGTACTTC. The chain uses TRBV4-1 and TRBJ2-5, with 7 bases aligning to TRBD1. Trimming cost V 4 bases and J 3 bases; bases outside gene matches: 5. The CDR3 consists of 14 residues. The germline V gene has CDR1 MGHRA and CDR2 YSYEKL.

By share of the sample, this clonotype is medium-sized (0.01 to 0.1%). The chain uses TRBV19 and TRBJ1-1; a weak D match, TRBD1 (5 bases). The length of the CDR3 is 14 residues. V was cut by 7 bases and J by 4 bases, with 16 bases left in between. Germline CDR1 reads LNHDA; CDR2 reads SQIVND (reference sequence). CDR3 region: CASTPDTYLTEAFF. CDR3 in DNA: TGTGCCAGTACCCCGGACACTTACCTCACTGAAGCTTTCTTT.

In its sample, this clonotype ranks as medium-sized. In nucleotides, the CDR3 is TGTGCCAGCAGCCCTATTGGCGGGGGTATCTACGAGCAGTACTTC. Translation: CASSPIGGGIYEQYF. This chain uses TRBV12-3 or TRBV12-4 with TRBJ2-7, with 7 bases fitting TRBD2. The CDR3 spans 15 residues. With V trimmed by 6 bases and J by 3 bases, 11 bases remained unmatched.

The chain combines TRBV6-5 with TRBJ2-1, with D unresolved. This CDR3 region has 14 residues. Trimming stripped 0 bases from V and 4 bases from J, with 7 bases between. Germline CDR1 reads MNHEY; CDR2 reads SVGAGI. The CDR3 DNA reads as TGTGCCAGCAGTTACTCCGGCTTTTACAATGAGCAGTTCTTC. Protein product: CASSYSGFYNEQFF.

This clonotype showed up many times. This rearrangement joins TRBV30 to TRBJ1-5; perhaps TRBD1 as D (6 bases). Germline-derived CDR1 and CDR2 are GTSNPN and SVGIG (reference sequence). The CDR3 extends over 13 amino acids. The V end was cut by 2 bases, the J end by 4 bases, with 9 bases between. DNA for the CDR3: TGTGCCTGGAGTCGGGGGGCGAATCAGCCCCAGCATTTT. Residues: CAWSRGANQPQHF.

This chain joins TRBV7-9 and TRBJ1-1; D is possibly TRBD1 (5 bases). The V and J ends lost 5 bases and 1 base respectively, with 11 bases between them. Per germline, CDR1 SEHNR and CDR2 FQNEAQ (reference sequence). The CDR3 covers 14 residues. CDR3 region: CASSPFGGNTEAFF. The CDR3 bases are TGTGCCAGCAGCCCCTTTGGGGGGAACACTGAAGCTTTCTTT.

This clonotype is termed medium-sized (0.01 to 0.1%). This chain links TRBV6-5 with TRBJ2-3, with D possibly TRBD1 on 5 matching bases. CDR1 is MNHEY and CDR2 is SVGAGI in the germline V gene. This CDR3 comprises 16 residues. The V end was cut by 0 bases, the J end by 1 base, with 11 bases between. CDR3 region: CASSYSVLTGTDTQYF. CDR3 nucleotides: TGTGCCAGCAGTTACTCAGTCCTGACAGGCACAGATACGCAGTATTTT.

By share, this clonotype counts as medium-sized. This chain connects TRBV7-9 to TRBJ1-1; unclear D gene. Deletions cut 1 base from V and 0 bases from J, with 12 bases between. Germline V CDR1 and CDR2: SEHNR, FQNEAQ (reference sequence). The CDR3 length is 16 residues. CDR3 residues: CASSLGIGKMNTEAFF. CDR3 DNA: TGTGCCAGCAGCTTAGGTATAGGGAAAATGAACACTGAAGCTTTCTTT.

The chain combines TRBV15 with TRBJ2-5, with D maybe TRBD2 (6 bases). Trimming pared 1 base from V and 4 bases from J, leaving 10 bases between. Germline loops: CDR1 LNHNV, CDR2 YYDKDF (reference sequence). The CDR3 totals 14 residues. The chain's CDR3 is CATSRGREPETQYF. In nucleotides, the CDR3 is TGTGCCACCAGCAGAGGGCGGGAACCAGAGACCCAGTACTTC.

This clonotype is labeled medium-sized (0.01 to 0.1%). This CDR3 is CASSRDLAGGEYEQYF. The DNA for the CDR3 is TGTGCCAGCAGCCGAGATCTAGCGGGGGGAGAATACGAGCAGTACTTC. V and J are TRBV7-2 and TRBJ2-7; 11 bases agree with TRBD2. V dropped 5 bases and J dropped 4; count of bases not matched to a gene: 10. The CDR3 loop spans 16 amino acids. CDR1 SGHTA and CDR2 FQGNSA come from the germline V gene.